Sequencing of this T cell receptor beta chain was carried out in a study of identical twins. This clonotype has a count of ten or more. Its antigen remains unknown. With V trimmed by 0 bases and J by 7 bases, 12 bases remained unmatched. There are 17 residues in the CDR3. Germline V gives CDR1 SGHDT, CDR2 YYEEEE. Study-wide findings and caveats: Zero-insertion analyses were open to partial confounding by invariant MAIT and iNKT cells. Low generation probability was overrepresented in out-of-frame alpha sequences shared by twins.

Template switching (which added a universal primer site) was used, and cDNA carried unique molecular identifiers. TCRdb re-called the 5' RACE reads through MiXCR, storing one row per CDR3 protein. The table has around 570,000 distinct CDR3 sequences, 7.5% to 10% seen once. These data also featured in a second study, about yellow fever vaccine responses in identical twins. This second report adds: Twins' vaccine T cell response reportedly seemed partly convergent, partly personalized.

Sequencing was performed on PBMCs. This receptor was obtained from a woman younger than 30 in good health. The rearrangement links TRBV5-6 to TRBJ2-7; 11 bases are a match to TRBD1. CDR3 amino acids: CASSLATGTGGIGEQYF. The CDR3 DNA sequence: TGTGCCAGCAGCTTGGCGACCGGGACAGGGGGTATTGGTGAGCAGTACTTC. The whole variable domain, filled in from reference TRBV5-6 and TRBJ2-7, reads DAGVTQSPTHLIKTRGQQVTLRCSPKSGHDTVSWYQQALGQGPQFIFQYYEEEERQRGNFPDRFSGHQFPNYSSELNVNALLLGDSALYLCASSLATGTGGIGEQYFGPGTRLTVT.